These 8 T cell receptor beta chains originate from one sample sequenced in a study of Ad26.COV2.S vaccination and SARS-CoV-2 variants. Some clones are missing from TCRdb's copy, which holds only in-frame ones; the method was immunoSEQ multiplex PCR. The sample lists some 290,000 clones, approximately 86% occurring once. Treatment of the sample: roughly 20 received Ad26.COV2.S at low or high dose, single or two shots; several received placebo; per-sample allocation not given. After the first vaccine or placebo injection, samples were drawn on day 63. The sample consisted of peripheral blood, taken in a trial of Ad26.COV2.S vaccine versus placebo. The receptor source for this set is a person aged 18-60 years who received the Ad26.COV2.S COVID-19 vaccine or a placebo.

V and J are TRBV9 and TRBJ2-1; 14 bases align to TRBD2. V was clipped by 3 bases and J by 10 bases; unmatched bases: 9. The CDR3 runs to 16 residues. Germline loops: CDR1 SGDLS, CDR2 YYNGEE. The CDR3 DNA reads as TGTGCCAGCAGCGCCGGACTAGCGGGGGGCACAGGGGAGCAGTTCTTC. Translating it yields CASSAGLAGGTGEQFF.

The chain couples TRBV13 to TRBJ1-1, with D hard to call. The CDR3 covers 14 residues. Trimming stripped 5 bases from V and 2 bases from J, with 12 bases between. Germline V lookup: CDR1 PRHDT, CDR2 FYEKMQ (reference sequence). The CDR3 DNA sequence: TGTGCCAGCAGCCCCGACGGTATCAACACTGAAGCTTTCTTT. Its protein product is CASSPDGINTEAFF.

This chain uses TRBV4-2 with TRBJ1-1, with TRBD1 matching over 7 bases. Losses at the gene ends were 3 bases for V and 6 bases for J; bases not matched to a gene: 16. CDR3 length: 17 residues. The germline V gene encodes CDR1 LGHNA and CDR2 YNFKEQ. The CDR3 DNA follows: TGTGCCAGCAGCCAGGCCCACCTGACAGGGAATGTAGCTGAAGCTTTCTTT. Translating gives CASSQAHLTGNVAEAFF.

Points on this clone: The same CDR3 can be traced to other DNA sequences in this sample. The J gene is TRBJ1-5, the V gene TRBV5-1; D is undetermined. Germline V gene sequence: CDR1 SGHRS, CDR2 YFSETQ. V was shortened by 0 bases and J by 4 bases, with 5 bases between the two germline ends. The CDR3 runs to 13 residues. The CDR3 region is CASSLGPNQPQHF. CDR3 DNA sequence: TGCGCCAGCAGCTTGGGGCCAAATCAGCCCCAGCATTTT.

The J gene is TRBJ2-7, the V gene TRBV2; 9 positions match TRBD1. This CDR3 spans 14 amino acids. V was clipped by 6 bases and J by 2 bases; unmatched bases: 5. Germline CDR1 is SNHLY and CDR2 is FYNNEI. CDR3 region: CASRGTGTAYEQYF. The CDR3 coding sequence is TGTGCCAGCAGGGGGACAGGGACAGCCTACGAGCAGTACTTC.

V usage is TRBV2 and J usage is TRBJ2-7, with 7 nucleotides matching TRBD2. The CDR3 covers 13 residues. Germline-derived CDR1 and CDR2 are SNHLY and FYNNEI. V shed 9 bases and J 4 bases; nucleotides not matched to a gene: 9. CDR3 DNA: TGTGCCAGTTCGGCGGGACTAAGGTACGAGCAGTACTTC. Amino acids: CASSAGLRYEQYF.

The chain carries TRBV7-8 and TRBJ1-4; TRBD1 matches 8 bases. The germline gives CDR1 SGHVS, CDR2 FQNEAQ. J lost 14 bases, V lost 4 bases, and 9 bases had no gene match. The CDR3 extends over 13 amino acids. Here the CDR3 reads CASSSGQGFSLFF. The CDR3, as DNA: TGTGCCAGCAGCTCCGGACAGGGCTTTTCCCTGTTTTTT. Supplemented by reference TRBV7-8 and TRBJ1-4, the full variable domain reads GAGVSQSPRYKVAKRGQDVALRCDPISGHVSLFWYQQALGQGPEFLTYFQNEAQLDKSGLPSDRFFAERPEGSVSTLKIQRTQQEDSAVYLCASSSGQGFSLFFGSGTQLSVL.

The V and J genes are TRBV3-1 (or the pseudogene TRBV3-2) and TRBJ2-7, with TRBD1 matching over 12 bases. Germline V lookup: CDR1 LGHDT, CDR2 YNNKEL (reference sequence). The CDR3 spans 15 residues. Unmatched junction bases numbered 2, after V lost 3 bases and J lost 2 bases. In nucleotides, the CDR3 is TGTGCCAGCAGCCAGGGGACAGGGGGCGCCTACGAGCAGTACTTC. Translation gives CASSQGTGGAYEQYF.